This T cell receptor (beta chain) was retrieved from a study of T cell changes during pregnancy in multiple sclerosis. The CDR3 is 15 amino acids. V dropped 4 bases and J dropped 7; count of bases not matched to a gene: 6. Germline V CDR1 and CDR2: SGHDN, FVKESK. The data were produced by immunoSEQ multiplex PCR, yet TCRdb's version contains in-frame clones alone and is incomplete. Of around 69,000 clones in the sample, about nine tenths are singletons; the top ten hold more than 1.2%. The TCR sequence derives from a female donor with multiple sclerosis, enrolled in a pregnancy study. The genes are TRBV14 and TRBJ1-6; the match to TRBD1 covers 8 bases. This sample comprised peripheral blood, obtained in the third trimester of pregnancy. CDR3 region: CASSRRQGRNSPLHF. As DNA, the CDR3 is TGTGCCAGCAGCCGCCGACAGGGGCGGAATTCACCCCTCCACTTT.